This T cell receptor beta chain was obtained from a study of CD8 T cells in Susac syndrome. Study background: At the time their blood was drawn, patients with Susac syndrome were either therapy-naive, on corticosteroids (with some of them also receiving intravenous immunoglobulin), or on intravenous immunoglobulin alone. Study results and caveats: The authors acknowledged that the study's TCR sequencing and HLA analysis involved relatively few individuals.

To note about this clonotype: As yet, its antigen is unknown.

RNA, at about 0.45 to 1 ug, was reverse transcribed with random hexamers. A multiplex approach, immunoSEQ multiplex PCR, amplified TCR beta CDR3 across 54 Vbeta and 13 Jbeta. Using its own MiXCR run on the immunoSEQ multiplex PCR reads, TCRdb lists one record per CDR3 protein. The sample contains tens of thousands of distinct CDR3 sequences, roughly 95% of which appear only once. FACS enriched CD8+ TEMRA cells, while bulk CD8+ and CD4+ were negatively isolated. From germline, CDR1 is DFQATT and CDR2 SNEGSKA (reference sequence). The CDR3 covers 17 residues. The trim removed 6 bases at V and 6 bases at J, leaving 16 bases unmatched.

What was sequenced was CD8+ T cells from PBMCs. The rearrangement uses TRBV20-1 and TRBJ2-1; 11 bases map to TRBD2. This receptor was taken from a human donor with Susac syndrome. In DNA, the CDR3 is TGCAGTGCGCAGGGACTAGCGGACATCGTATGGGGCAATGAGCAGTTCTTC. This translates into CSAQGLADIVWGNEQFF.